What follows are 18 T cell receptor beta chains derived from one specimen sequenced in a study of human T cells and chemical hapten exposure. Time point meaning: pre-sensitization, week 0. Stated treatment: therapeutic diphenylcyclopropenone sensitization with weekly scalp DPC. A single record per CDR3 protein comes from TCRdb applying MiXCR to the RACE reads. Of approximately 260,000 distinct CDR3 sequences in the sample, approximately 8.6% were seen once. The input for sequencing was whole blood, taken in connection with sensitization to the hapten diphenylcyclopropenone (DPC). These receptors were taken from a middle-aged woman with alopecia areata. Some clones in this sample may be carry-over from other donors' samples.

The chain links TRBV6-5 to TRBJ2-3, with D perhaps given as TRBD1 or TRBD2 (7 bases each). CDR1 and CDR2 from the germline V gene are MNHEY and SVGAGI. The germline V and J ends were trimmed by 6 bases and 0 bases, with 19 bases remaining between them. CDR3 length equals 17 residues. The DNA of the CDR3 is TGTGCCAGCAGGCCGTCGACAGGGACTACAAGCACAGATACGCAGTATTTT. Translation gives CASRPSTGTTSTDTQYF.

Here the CDR3 reads CATSDPGTSGLYEQYF. CDR3 sequence (DNA): TGTGCCACCAGTGATCCTGGGACTAGCGGCCTCTACGAGCAGTACTTC. The chain carries TRBV24-1 and TRBJ2-7; 11 bases are shared with TRBD2. The CDR3 loop spans 16 amino acids. Germline lookup yields CDR1 KGHDR and CDR2 SFDVKD. Germline trimming cut 3 bases from V and 3 bases from J; bases unmatched to any gene: 6.

CDR3 loop: CASSLAGTYEQFF. The CDR3 DNA reads as TGTGCCAGCAGCTTAGCAGGGACTTATGAGCAGTTCTTC. V is TRBV7-2 and J is TRBJ2-1, with D perhaps TRBD2 (6 bases). The CDR3 spans 13 residues. V was shortened by 0 bases and J by 8 bases, with 8 bases between the two germline ends. Germline values: CDR1 SGHTA, CDR2 FQGNSA.

At least ten counts were recorded for this clonotype. The chain couples TRBV4-1 to TRBJ1-2, with D uncertain. The germline gives CDR1 MGHRA, CDR2 YSYEKL. CDR3 size: 14 residues. With 0 bases removed from V and 2 bases from J, the gap between germline ends came to 7 bases. CDR3 sequence reads: CASSQDPANYGYTF. As DNA, the CDR3 is TGCGCCAGCAGCCAAGACCCGGCCAACTATGGCTACACCTTC.

This clonotype was seen more than once but under ten times. The gene calls are TRBV12-3 or TRBV12-4 and TRBJ2-2; TRBD1 or TRBD2 may be the D gene (6 bases each). The germline V and J ends were trimmed by 6 bases and 5 bases, with 19 bases remaining between them. This CDR3 has 16 amino acids. CDR3 DNA sequence: TGTGCCAGCAGGATTTCGGGGGCTAAAGGGACCGGGGAGCTGTTTTTT. Its translation: CASRISGAKGTGELFF.

V gene TRBV7-3 combines with J gene TRBJ2-7; D is unresolved. The CDR3 length is 15 residues. Between the trimmed V and J ends, which lost 1 base and 5 bases, there was a span of 15 bases. Germline V gene sequence: CDR1 SGHTA, CDR2 FQGTGA. This chain's CDR3 is CASSLIPGGVNEQYF. The CDR3 DNA sequence: TGTGCCAGCAGCTTAATTCCAGGTGGGGTCAACGAGCAGTACTTC.

This clonotype has just a few counts. V and J are TRBV5-1 and TRBJ2-5, with TRBD2 matching over 11 bases. The CDR3 is 15 amino acids. Germline CDR1 is SGHRS and CDR2 is YFSETQ. The trim removed 1 base at V and 4 bases at J, leaving 3 bases unmatched. The CDR3 here is CASSLTSGRGETQYF. Here the CDR3 DNA reads TGCGCCAGCAGCTTGACTAGCGGGAGAGGAGAGACCCAGTACTTC.

This clonotype was picked up many times. CDR3 nucleotide sequence: TGCAGTGCTAGGGAGGGCGTTGCAACTAATGAAAAACTGTTTTTT. Translated: CSAREGVATNEKLFF. V gene TRBV20-1 combines with J gene TRBJ1-4; D gene uncertain. Germline V gene sequence: CDR1 DFQATT, CDR2 SNEGSKA (reference sequence). This CDR3 has 15 amino acids. Trimming took 3 bases from V and 0 from J, leaving 11 bases between them.

The chain employs TRBV3-1 and TRBJ2-1; 8 positions agree with TRBD2. CDR3 length: 15 residues. Germline CDR1 reads LGHDT; CDR2 reads YNNKEL (reference sequence). V lost 6 bases and J lost 7; bases outside the gene matches: 11. This chain's CDR3 is CASSLGGTRANEQFF. In DNA, the CDR3 is TGTGCCAGCAGTCTCGGCGGGACTAGGGCTAATGAGCAGTTCTTC.

The chain recombines TRBV6-2 or TRBV6-3 with TRBJ2-3, with 11 bases identical to TRBD1. The V and J ends lost 1 base and 6 bases, in that order; junction bases with no gene match: 3. CDR1 and CDR2 from the germline V gene are MNHEY and SVGEGT. This CDR3 has 15 amino acids. Here the CDR3 reads CASSYWDRGTDTQYF. CDR3 nucleotide sequence: TGTGCCAGCAGTTACTGGGACAGGGGGACGGATACGCAGTATTTT.

The genes are TRBV6-2 or TRBV6-3 and TRBJ1-5; maybe TRBD1 (5 bases). The CDR3 length is 17 residues. Germline-derived CDR1 and CDR2 are MNHEY and SVGEGT. The V end lost 0 bases, the J end lost 1 base, and 13 bases lay between the germline ends. DNA of the CDR3: TGTGCCAGCAGTTACTCCCGCGGGGCTTGGAGCAATCAGCCCCAGCATTTT. Protein: CASSYSRGAWSNQPQHF.

This clonotype has a handful of counts. This chain links TRBV20-1 with TRBJ2-2; D remains ambiguous. Germline V lookup: CDR1 DFQATT, CDR2 SNEGSKA (reference sequence). CDR3 length equals 18 residues. V lost 5 bases, J lost 0 bases, and 22 bases lay in between. The CDR3 coding sequence is TGCAGTGCTTATGCCCTAGGAGACCTGTACGCGAACACCGGGGAGCTGTTTTTT. The encoded protein is CSAYALGDLYANTGELFF.

This clonotype was observed at least ten times. The chain carries TRBV7-6 and TRBJ2-5, with no clear D. The germline V gene has CDR1 SGHVS and CDR2 FNYEAQ. V was shortened by 2 bases and J by 4 bases, with 8 bases between the two germline ends. This CDR3 comprises 13 residues. In DNA form, the CDR3 reads TGTGCCAGCAGCTTATCGAGTGGAGAGACCCAGTACTTC. Amino acids: CASSLSSGETQYF.

In this sample, this clonotype turned up a few times. This chain connects TRBV7-9 to TRBJ2-4, with 10 bases that match TRBD2. The CDR3 totals 17 residues. V shed 1 base and J 1 base; nucleotides not matched to a gene: 4. Germline V gene data show CDR1 as SEHNR and CDR2 as FQNEAQ (reference sequence). The CDR3 DNA follows: TGTGCCAGCAGCTTAGAGCGGGAGGGCCTGGCCAAAAACATTCAGTACTTC. This codes for CASSLEREGLAKNIQYF.

This clonotype was seen more than once but under ten times. The chain has TRBV7-8 and TRBJ1-2, with TRBD1 identical over 9 bases. Germline V gene data show CDR1 as SGHVS and CDR2 as FQNEAQ. There are 15 residues in the CDR3. The V and J ends lost 5 bases and 7 bases, in that order; junction bases with no gene match: 11. CDR3 sequence (DNA): TGTGCCAGCAGCCCAAGGGACAGGGTACCTCTTGGCTACACCTTC. Translating gives CASSPRDRVPLGYTF.

This rearrangement joins TRBV12-3 or TRBV12-4 to TRBJ2-5; D is uncertain. Between the trimmed V and J ends, which lost 7 bases and 5 bases, there was a span of 11 bases. The CDR3 totals 12 residues. The CDR3 spells CASTFTRETQYF. CDR3 coding DNA: TGTGCCAGCACCTTTACCCGGGAGACCCAGTACTTC.

This clonotype has just a few counts. V usage is TRBV28 and J usage is TRBJ1-5; 9 positions match TRBD1. The CDR3 has 16 residues. The J segment lost 0 bases and the V segment lost 0 bases, leaving 0 bases of the junction unmatched. Germline assignment: CDR1 MDHEN and CDR2 SYDVKM. CDR3 amino acids: CASSLWDRGSNQPQHF. The DNA of the CDR3 is TGTGCCAGCAGTTTATGGGACAGGGGTAGCAATCAGCCCCAGCATTTT.

A few counts support this clonotype. The V call is TRBV7-9, the J call TRBJ2-1; D may be TRBD1 or TRBD2 (5 bases each). Germline values: CDR1 SEHNR, CDR2 FQNEAQ (reference sequence). Trimming took 1 base from V and 6 from J, leaving 16 bases between them. The CDR3 contains 16 residues. The CDR3 loop is CASSLGTGRNPNEQFF. The CDR3, as DNA: TGTGCCAGCAGCTTAGGAACGGGGCGCAACCCCAATGAGCAGTTCTTC.